This T cell receptor beta chain was obtained from a study of cytomegalovirus exposure and HLA in healthy donors. There are 16 residues in the CDR3. J was trimmed by 3 bases and V by 2 bases; bases with no gene match: 6. Germline CDR1 reads ENHRY; CDR2 reads SYGVKD. PCR primers comprised 60 Vbeta and 13 Jbeta primers. Only in-frame clones appear in the TCRdb table, and some are missing; sequencing was by immunoSEQ multiplex PCR. The sample yields more than 80,000 clones, roughly four fifths seen once. These donors, healthy bone marrow donors, were studied. Regarding the study as a whole: What a later analysis showed was that several of the most significant clusters appeared linked to common viral pathogens. Segments of the TCR beta V type were, in most cases, productive about 87% or about 30% of the time in an earlier analysis. Researchers reported in a later analysis that a missense DCLRE1C variant was tied to TCR beta V- and J-gene trimming.

With regard to this clone: What it recognizes is unknown.

This TCR was sampled from a man aged 50-59 years in good health and CMV-seronegative. The specimen was PBMCs. The chain uses TRBV10-3 and TRBJ1-1; TRBD1 agrees at 10 bases. CDR3 coding DNA: TGTGCCATCAGTGAGGGGGACAGGGGAATCGACACTGAAGCTTTCTTT. It specifies CAISEGDRGIDTEAFF.